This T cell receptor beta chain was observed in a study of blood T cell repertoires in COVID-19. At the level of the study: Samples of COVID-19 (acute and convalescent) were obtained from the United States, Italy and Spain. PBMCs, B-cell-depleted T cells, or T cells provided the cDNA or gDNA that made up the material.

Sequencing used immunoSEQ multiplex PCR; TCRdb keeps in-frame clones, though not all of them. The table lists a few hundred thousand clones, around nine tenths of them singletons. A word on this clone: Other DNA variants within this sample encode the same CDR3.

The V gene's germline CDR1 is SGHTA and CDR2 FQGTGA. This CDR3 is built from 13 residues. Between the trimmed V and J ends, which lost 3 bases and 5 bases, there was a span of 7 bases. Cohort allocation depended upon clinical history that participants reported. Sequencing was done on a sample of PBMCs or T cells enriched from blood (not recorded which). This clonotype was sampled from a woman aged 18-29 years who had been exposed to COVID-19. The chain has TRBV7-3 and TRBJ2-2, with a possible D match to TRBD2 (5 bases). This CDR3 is CASSLEATGELFF. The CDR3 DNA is TGTGCCAGCAGCTTGGAGGCAACCGGGGAGCTGTTTTTT. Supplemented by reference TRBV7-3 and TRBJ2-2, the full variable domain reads GAGVSQTPSNKVTEKGKYVELRCDPISGHTALYWYRQSLGQGPEFLIYFQGTGAADDSGLPNDRFFAVRPEGSVSTLKIQRTERGDSAVYLCASSLEATGELFFGEGSRLTVL.